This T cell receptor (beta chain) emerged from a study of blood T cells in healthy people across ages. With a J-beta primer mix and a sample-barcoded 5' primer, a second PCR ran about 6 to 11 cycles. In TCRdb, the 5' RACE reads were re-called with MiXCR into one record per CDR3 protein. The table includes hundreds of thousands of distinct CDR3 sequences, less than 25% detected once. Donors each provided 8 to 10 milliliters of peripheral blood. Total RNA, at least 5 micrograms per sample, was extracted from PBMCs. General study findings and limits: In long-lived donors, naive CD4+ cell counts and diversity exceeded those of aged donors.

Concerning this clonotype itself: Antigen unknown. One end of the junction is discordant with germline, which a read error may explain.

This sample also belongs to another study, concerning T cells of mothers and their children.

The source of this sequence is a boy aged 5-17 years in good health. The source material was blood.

CDR3 nucleotide sequence: TGCAGTACTAGCGGGTACAATGAGCAGTTCTTC. Translated, it gives CSTSGYNEQFF. The chain recombines TRBV20-1 with TRBJ2-1, with 9 bases matching TRBD2. The CDR3 runs to 11 residues. The germline V gene has CDR1 DFQATT and CDR2 SNEGSKA (reference sequence).